The next 5 T cell receptor beta chains were all read from a single sample in a study of T cells in Graves' hyperthyroidism and ophthalmopathy. There were TCR beta CDR3 regions amplified from RNA transcripts. The TCR CDR3 first-round RT-PCR relied on the HTBI primer set. TCRdb ran MiXCR on the multiplex PCR reads and lists one entry per CDR3 protein. The sample includes about 460,000 distinct CDR3 sequences, 20% to 25% seen only once; the top ten take around 47%. Input material: blood. These receptors all stem from a woman in her 70s with Graves' ophthalmopathy.

V and J are TRBV7-3 and TRBJ2-1; D is perhaps TRBD2 (6 bases). The CDR3 is 16 residues long. Germline V gene data show CDR1 as SGHTA and CDR2 as FQGTGA. The V end lost 5 bases, the J end lost 0 bases, and 14 bases lay between the germline ends. CDR3 in DNA: TGTGCCAGCAGCCCGGGACTCCCGAGCTCCTACAATGAGCAGTTCTTC. Its translation is CASSPGLPSSYNEQFF.

The chain is built from TRBV12-5 and TRBJ2-4; weak D call: TRBD2 (5 bases). Germline V lookup: CDR1 LGHNT, CDR2 FRNRAP. V was shortened by 6 bases and J by 10 bases, with 19 bases between the two germline ends. This CDR3 region has 14 residues. CDR3 loop: CASGQTRGKRIQYF. The CDR3 bases are TGTGCTAGTGGCCAAACTAGAGGGAAAAGGATTCAGTACTTC.

This clonotype was counted between two and nine times. The chain combines TRBV27 with TRBJ2-7; no clear D. Germline V gene lookup returns CDR1 MNHEY and CDR2 SMNVEV (reference sequence). V dropped 5 bases and J dropped 0 bases, with 14 bases sitting between them. CDR3 length equals 15 residues. CDR3: CASSGKGWGSYEQYF. The CDR3 coding sequence is TGTGCCAGCAGTGGAAAAGGGTGGGGCTCCTACGAGCAGTACTTC.

This clonotype was detected ten times or more. V is TRBV20-1 and J is TRBJ1-1; 7 bases align to TRBD1. V lost 3 bases to trimming and J lost 0 bases; unmatched junction nucleotides: 4. The germline gives CDR1 DFQATT, CDR2 SNEGSKA (reference sequence). The CDR3 has 14 residues. The CDR3 DNA reads as TGCAGTGCTAGCCCGGGACAGATGAACACTGAAGCTTTCTTT. Protein sequence: CSASPGQMNTEAFF.

The chain is built from TRBV11-2 and TRBJ2-1, with D perhaps TRBD1 (6 bases). This CDR3 spans 15 amino acids. Trimming pared 6 bases from V and 8 bases from J, leaving 20 bases between. Per germline, CDR1 SGHAT and CDR2 FQNNGV. The chain's CDR3 is CASRLRLPGVDEQFF. As DNA, the CDR3 is TGTGCCAGCAGATTACGACTACCAGGGGTCGATGAGCAGTTCTTC.